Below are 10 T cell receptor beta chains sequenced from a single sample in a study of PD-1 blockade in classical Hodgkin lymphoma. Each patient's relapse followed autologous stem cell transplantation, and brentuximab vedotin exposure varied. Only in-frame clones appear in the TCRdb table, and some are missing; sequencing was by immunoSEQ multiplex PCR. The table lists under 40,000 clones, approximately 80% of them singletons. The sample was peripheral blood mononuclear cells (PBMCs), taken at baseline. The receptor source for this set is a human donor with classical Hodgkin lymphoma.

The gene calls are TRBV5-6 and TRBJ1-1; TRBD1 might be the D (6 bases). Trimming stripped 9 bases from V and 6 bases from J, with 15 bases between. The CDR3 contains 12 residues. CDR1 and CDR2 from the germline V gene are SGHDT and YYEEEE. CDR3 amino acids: CATQRGVAEAFF. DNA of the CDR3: TGTGCCACCCAGAGGGGGGTCGCTGAAGCTTTCTTT.

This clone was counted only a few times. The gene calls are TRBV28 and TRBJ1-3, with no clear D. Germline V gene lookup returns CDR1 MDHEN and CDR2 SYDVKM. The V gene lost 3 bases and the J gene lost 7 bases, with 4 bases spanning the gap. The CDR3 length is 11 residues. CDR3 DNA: TGTGCCAGCAGTTTTTGGAACACCATATATTTT. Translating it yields CASSFWNTIYF.

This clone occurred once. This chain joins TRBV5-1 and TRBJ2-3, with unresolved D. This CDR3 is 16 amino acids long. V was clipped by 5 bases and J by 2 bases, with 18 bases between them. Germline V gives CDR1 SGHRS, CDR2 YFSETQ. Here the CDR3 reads CASSTPRARTTDTQYF. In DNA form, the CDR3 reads TGCGCCAGCAGTACCCCTAGAGCGCGAACCACAGATACGCAGTATTTT.

The CDR3 here is CASTFRGGNTEAFF. The DNA of the CDR3 is TGTGCCAGCACTTTCAGAGGGGGGAACACTGAAGCTTTCTTT. This rearrangement joins TRBV2 to TRBJ1-1, with D possibly being TRBD1 (6 bases). Germline V gene data show CDR1 as SNHLY and CDR2 as FYNNEI. V lost 7 bases, J lost 1 base, and 13 bases lay in between. The CDR3 consists of 14 residues. The complete variable domain, with remaining parts taken from reference TRBV2 and TRBJ1-1, reads EPEVTQTPSHQVTQMGQEVILRCVPISNHLYFYWYRQILGQKVEFLVSFYNNEISEKSEIFDDQFSVERPDGSNFTLKIRSTKLEDSAMYFCASTFRGGNTEAFFGQGTRLTVV.

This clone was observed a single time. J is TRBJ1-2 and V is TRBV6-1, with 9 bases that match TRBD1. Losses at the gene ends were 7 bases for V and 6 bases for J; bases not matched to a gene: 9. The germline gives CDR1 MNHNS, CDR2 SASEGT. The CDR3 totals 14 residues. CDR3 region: CASNRDRAFHGYTF. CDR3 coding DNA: TGTGCCAGCAATCGGGACAGGGCTTTCCATGGCTACACCTTC.

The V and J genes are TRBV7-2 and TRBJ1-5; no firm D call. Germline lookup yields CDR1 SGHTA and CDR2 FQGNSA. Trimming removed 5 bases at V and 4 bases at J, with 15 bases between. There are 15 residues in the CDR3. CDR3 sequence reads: CASSAGPIVNQPQHF. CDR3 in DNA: TGTGCCAGCAGCGCTGGGCCCATAGTTAATCAGCCCCAGCATTTT. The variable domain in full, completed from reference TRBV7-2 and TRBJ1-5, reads GAGVSQSPSNKVTEKGKDVELRCDPISGHTALYWYRQSLGQGLEFLIYFQGNSAPDKSGLPSDRFSAERTGGSVSTLTIQRTQQEDSAVYLCASSAGPIVNQPQHFGDGTRLSIL.

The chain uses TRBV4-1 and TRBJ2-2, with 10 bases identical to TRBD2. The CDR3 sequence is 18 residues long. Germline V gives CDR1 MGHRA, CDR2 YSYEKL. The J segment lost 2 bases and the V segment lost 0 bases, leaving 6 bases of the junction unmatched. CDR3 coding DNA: TGCGCCAGCAGCCAAGATGGGCTAGCGGGGGCAAACACCGGGGAGCTGTTTTTT. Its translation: CASSQDGLAGANTGELFF.

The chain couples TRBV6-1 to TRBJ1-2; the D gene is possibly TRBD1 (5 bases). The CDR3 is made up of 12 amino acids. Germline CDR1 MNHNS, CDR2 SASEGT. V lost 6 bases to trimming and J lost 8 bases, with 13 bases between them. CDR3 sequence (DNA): TGTGCCAGCAGCCCGGGGGAGCAAGGCTACACCTTC. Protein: CASSPGEQGYTF.

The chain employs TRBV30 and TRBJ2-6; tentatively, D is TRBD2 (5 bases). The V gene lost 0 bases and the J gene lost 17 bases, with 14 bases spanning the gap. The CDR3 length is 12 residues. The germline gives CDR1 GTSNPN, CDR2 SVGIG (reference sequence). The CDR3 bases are TGTGCCTGGAGTGTACGACTATCCAATATGACTTTC. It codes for CAWSVRLSNMTF.

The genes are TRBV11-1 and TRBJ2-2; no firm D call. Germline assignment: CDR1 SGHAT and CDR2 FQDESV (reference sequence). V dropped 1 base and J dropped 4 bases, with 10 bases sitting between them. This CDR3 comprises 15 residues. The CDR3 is CASSLDTLLTGELFF. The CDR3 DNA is TGTGCCAGCAGCTTAGACACATTACTCACCGGGGAGCTGTTTTTT.